The next 3 T cell receptor beta chains were all read from a single sample in a study of cytomegalovirus exposure and HLA in healthy donors (dated by TCRdb to about 2017). Receptors were amplified or captured by the immunoSEQ multiplex PCR assay. TCRdb obtained this table from immuneACCESS and retained in-frame rearrangements with V and J assigned. These tables miss some clones; where compared with another copy, unresolved V genes account for less than half of the shortfall, and the remainder is unexplained. The sample profile shows about 110,000 clones; roughly nine tenths of them were found once. The top ten hold under 2% of the sample. The material sequenced was PBMCs. These receptors were taken from a woman between 18 and 29 years old in good health and CMV-seronegative.

This rearrangement joins TRBV7-9 to TRBJ2-1; 10 bases line up with TRBD1. Germline loops: CDR1 SEHNR, CDR2 FQNEAQ (reference sequence). J lost 8 bases, V lost 3 bases, and 10 bases had no gene match. This CDR3 is built from 16 residues. In DNA, the CDR3 is TGTGCCAGCAGCTTTAATCCGGGACAGGGGCGCCATGAGCAGTTCTTC. Its protein is CASSFNPGQGRHEQFF.

This chain uses TRBV28 with TRBJ2-5; TRBD1 is a possible D gene (8 bases). V gave up 2 bases and J gave up 2 bases, with 18 bases separating them. CDR1 MDHEN and CDR2 SYDVKM come from the germline V gene. This CDR3 has 17 residues. For the CDR3, the DNA is TGTGCCAGCAGTTTAGGCGGACAGGGAGGGAGACAAGAGACCCAGTACTTC. Translating gives CASSLGGQGGRQETQYF.

The rearrangement uses TRBV4-3 and TRBJ2-1; 10 bases are shared with TRBD2. Per the germline V gene, CDR1 is LGHNA and CDR2 is YSLEER. The CDR3 has 16 residues. The V and J ends lost 5 bases and 9 bases, in that order; junction bases with no gene match: 13. The CDR3 DNA sequence: TGCGCCAGCAGCTCCTCTTCTAGCGGGAGATTGGGTGAGCAGTTCTTC. This gives the protein CASSSSSSGRLGEQFF.